Shown below are 19 T cell receptor beta chains from a single sample sequenced in a study of shared clonotypes between healthy human individuals. This table comes from immunoSEQ multiplex PCR, and its TCRdb copy is limited to in-frame clones, with some not included. The data contain around 1.4 million clones, around 98.5% of them singletons. Sequencing was done on a sample of naive CD4+ T cells sorted from blood. The subset was: CD45RA+ positively selected. The receptors were gathered from a man aged 25-40 years in good health.

This chain uses TRBV9 with TRBJ1-4, with 9 nucleotides matching TRBD1. With 3 bases clipped from V and 5 bases from J, the junction kept 5 bases outside the gene matches. The germline gives CDR1 SGDLS, CDR2 YYNGEE. CDR3 length: 15 residues. The CDR3 DNA is TGTGCCAGCAGCGCTCGCGGGACAGGGAATGAAAAACTGTTTTTT. Its translation: CASSARGTGNEKLFF.

The chain uses TRBV7-2 and TRBJ2-1; TRBD1 matches at 7 bases. The CDR3 spans 15 residues. Germline V gives CDR1 SGHTA, CDR2 FQGNSA. The V gene end was trimmed by 5 bases and the J gene end by 0 bases; junction bases not matched to a gene: 4. The CDR3 DNA is TGTGCCAGCAGCCCGAGGGACAGCTCCTACAATGAGCAGTTCTTC. Translation: CASSPRDSSYNEQFF.

The J gene is TRBJ2-5, the V gene TRBV18, with D maybe TRBD2 (5 bases). Germline-derived CDR1 and CDR2 are KGHSH and LQKENI. V was shortened by 2 bases and J by 4 bases, with 8 bases between the two germline ends. The CDR3 has 13 amino acids. The CDR3 DNA reads as TGTGCCAGCTCACCAGTGGACTCAGAGACCCAGTACTTC. Its protein is CASSPVDSETQYF.

The CDR3 sequence: CASSFPGSRPGGYTF. Written as DNA, the CDR3 is TGTGCCAGCAGTTTTCCGGGGTCTCGTCCTGGGGGCTACACCTTC. The genes are TRBV28 and TRBJ1-2; D is undetermined. The CDR3 spans 15 residues. Trimming shortened V by 3 bases and J by 8 bases, and 19 bases separated the two germline ends. Germline assignment: CDR1 MDHEN and CDR2 SYDVKM.

V is TRBV25-1 and J is TRBJ2-1; 10 positions agree with TRBD2. The germline V gene encodes CDR1 MGHDK and CDR2 SYGVNS. Trimming took 2 bases from V and 2 from J; bases not matched to a gene: 0. CDR3 size: 15 residues. The DNA for the CDR3 is TGTGCCAGCAGTGAAAGCGGGAGGGCCTACAATGAGCAGTTCTTC. Translation gives CASSESGRAYNEQFF. The full variable domain, rest sourced from reference TRBV25-1 and TRBJ2-1, is EADIYQTPRYLVIGTGKKITLECSQTMGHDKMYWYQQDPGMELHLIHYSYGVNSTEKGDLSSESTVSRIRTEHFPLTLESARPSHTSQYLCASSESGRAYNEQFFGPGTRLTVL.

The chain couples TRBV5-1 to TRBJ2-3; D not resolved. Germline CDR1 reads SGHRS; CDR2 reads YFSETQ. Trimming cost V 2 bases and J 1 base, with 11 bases left between them. The CDR3 extends over 15 amino acids. In DNA, the CDR3 is TGCGCCAGCAGCTTTGGAAGCTCGGGCACAGATACGCAGTATTTT. Protein: CASSFGSSGTDTQYF.

The chain joins TRBV5-4 to TRBJ2-7; D may be TRBD1 (6 bases). The CDR3 loop spans 13 amino acids. CDR1 is SGHNT and CDR2 is YYREEE in the germline V gene (reference sequence). V lost 4 bases and J lost 4, with 12 bases in between. This CDR3 reads CASSPPDSYEQYF. CDR3 DNA sequence: TGTGCCAGCAGCCCCCCGGACAGTTACGAGCAGTACTTC.

The rearrangement uses TRBV29-1 and TRBJ1-2; D uncertain. The CDR3 is 13 amino acids. The V gene lost 4 bases and the J gene lost 8 bases, with 17 bases spanning the gap. The germline V gene has CDR1 SQVTM and CDR2 ANQGSEA. CDR3 coding DNA: TGCAGCGTTGGTTCGGTACAGTCTATAGGCTACACCTTC. Encoded protein: CSVGSVQSIGYTF.

This chain connects TRBV15 to TRBJ2-7; D is uncertain. The CDR3 loop spans 15 amino acids. Trimming stripped 5 bases from V and 0 bases from J, with 14 bases between. In germline, CDR1 is LNHNV, CDR2 YYDKDF (reference sequence). CDR3 sequence reads: CATSESSANSYEQYF. The CDR3 nucleotides are TGTGCCACCAGCGAGTCCAGCGCAAACTCCTACGAGCAGTACTTC.

This chain connects TRBV28 to TRBJ1-5, with a possible D match to TRBD1 (5 bases). Looked up from germline, CDR1 is MDHEN and CDR2 is SYDVKM. Trimming pared 4 bases from V and 3 bases from J, leaving 16 bases between. The CDR3 length is 16 residues. CDR3 coding DNA: TGTGCCAGCAGTTCCCCCGGGACGGGTGTCAATCAGCCCCAGCATTTT. It encodes CASSSPGTGVNQPQHF.

The rearrangement uses TRBV9 and TRBJ2-3, with no clear D. The length of the CDR3 is 14 residues. V was shortened by 0 bases and J by 4 bases, with 9 bases between the two germline ends. CDR1 SGDLS and CDR2 YYNGEE come from the germline V gene. The CDR3 nucleotides are TGTGCCAGCAGCGTAGTACCAGTTGCAGATACGCAGTATTTT. The encoded protein is CASSVVPVADTQYF.

The chain has TRBV10-3 and TRBJ2-7; 10 nucleotides align to TRBD1. CDR3 length equals 15 residues. Looked up from germline, CDR1 is ENHRY and CDR2 is SYGVKD. The V and J ends lost 6 bases and 5 bases, in that order; junction bases with no gene match: 10. CDR3 bases: TGTGCCATCAGCCCGGGACAGGGGTCTGTCCACGAGCAGTACTTC. Protein product: CAISPGQGSVHEQYF.

V is TRBV5-5 and J is TRBJ2-5, with D perhaps TRBD2 (6 bases). CDR1 and CDR2 (germline): SGHKS, YYEKEE (reference sequence). This CDR3 is built from 16 residues. Trimming took 0 bases from V and 4 from J, leaving 16 bases between them. The CDR3 nucleotides read TGTGCCAGCAGCTTGGTTGGGACGGAGGAGGGAGAGACCCAGTACTTC. Protein: CASSLVGTEEGETQYF.

J is TRBJ2-3 and V is TRBV18; D is ambiguous. The CDR3 spans 14 residues. CDR1 is KGHSH and CDR2 is LQKENI in the germline V gene. V lost 2 bases to trimming and J lost 0 bases, with 6 bases between them. The CDR3 is CASSPSASTDTQYF. CDR3 nucleotides: TGTGCCAGCTCACCAAGCGCGAGCACAGATACGCAGTATTTT.

The chain uses TRBV18 and TRBJ2-7; 10 nucleotides line up with TRBD2. CDR3 size: 15 residues. V lost 0 bases, J lost 7 bases, and 6 bases stayed unmatched. Per the germline V gene, CDR1 is KGHSH and CDR2 is LQKENI. In nucleotides, the CDR3 is TGTGCCAGCTCACCACCGAGCGGGAGGGCCGGGGAGCAGTACTTC. The encoded protein is CASSPPSGRAGEQYF.

The chain joins TRBV2 to TRBJ2-7, with D unresolved. Germline V lookup: CDR1 SNHLY, CDR2 FYNNEI. The CDR3 runs to 15 residues. The V and J ends lost 3 bases and 3 bases respectively, with 15 bases between them. CDR3 bases: TGTGCCAGCAGTGAGAGAACTATAGGGATCTACGAGCAGTACTTC. Translating gives CASSERTIGIYEQYF.

The chain joins TRBV5-1 to TRBJ2-1; weak D call: TRBD2 (6 bases). V lost 2 bases, J lost 6 bases, and 18 bases lay in between. The CDR3 covers 16 residues. Germline V gives CDR1 SGHRS, CDR2 YFSETQ. The CDR3 region has the DNA TGCGCCAGCAGCTTTCTTCCGAGGTTCGGGGGCAATGAGCAGTTCTTC. Its translation is CASSFLPRFGGNEQFF.

The gene calls are TRBV6-5 and TRBJ2-7; D gene unclear. The germline V gene has CDR1 MNHEY and CDR2 SVGAGI. The germline V and J ends were trimmed by 2 bases and 6 bases, with 20 bases remaining between them. This CDR3 contains 16 residues. CDR3: CASSYLPGPVPGEQYF. Written as DNA, the CDR3 is TGTGCCAGCAGTTACCTTCCGGGCCCGGTCCCCGGCGAGCAGTACTTC.

The chain combines TRBV27 with TRBJ2-7; the match to TRBD2 covers 7 bases. J gave up 2 bases and V 6 bases, and 10 bases lay outside the gene matches. Germline CDR1 MNHEY, CDR2 SMNVEV (reference sequence). The CDR3 runs to 15 residues. As DNA, the CDR3 is TGTGCCAGCAGCTTCTCCGGGACTAAAGCCTACGAGCAGTACTTC. Translated: CASSFSGTKAYEQYF.